The 5 T cell receptor beta chains below all came from one sample that was sequenced in a study of beta chain features in type 1 diabetes. cDNA synthesis used the whole RNA isolate, giving expressed TCRB sequences. Using immunoSEQ multiplex PCR, the repertoire was profiled, and TCRdb retains in-frame clones only, with some absent. The table includes around 160,000 clones, 7% to 9.5% detected once. Their antigen targets remain unknown. Study results and limitations: Shorter TCRB CDR3s, moderately but significantly so, marked every one of the four CD4+ subsets in Type 1 diabetes patients.

The source material was central memory CD4+ T cells from blood. These TCRs come from a woman between 25 and 40 years old with type 1 diabetes.

V is TRBV5-1 and J is TRBJ1-4; 9 nucleotides align to TRBD1. In germline, CDR1 is SGHRS, CDR2 YFSETQ. This CDR3 comprises 15 residues. With V trimmed by 0 bases and J by 12 bases, 9 bases remained unmatched. CDR3 sequence: CASSLDSGTGSELFF. CDR3 coding DNA: TGCGCCAGCAGCTTGGATTCCGGGACAGGGTCGGAACTGTTTTTT. Full variable domain (outside the CDR3, taken from reference TRBV5-1 and TRBJ1-4): KAGVTQTPRYLIKTRGQQVTLSCSPISGHRSVSWYQQTPGQGLQFLFEYFSETQRNKGNFPGRFSGRQFSNSRSEMNVSTLELGDSALYLCASSLDSGTGSELFFGSGTQLSVL.

V gene TRBV6-1 combines with J gene TRBJ2-5, with a weak D call TRBD2 (6 bases). Matching the DNA end better, TRBJ2-7 makes the J call doubtful. This CDR3 comprises 14 residues. CDR1 is MNHNS and CDR2 is SASEGT in the germline V gene. The CDR3 bases are TGTGCCAGCAGTCGGGAGATGGAGAACTACGAGCAGTACTTC. Amino acids: CASSREMENYEQYF.

The V and J genes are TRBV29-1 and TRBJ2-1; D not resolved. Trimming took 1 base from V and 3 from J, leaving 13 bases between them. There are 15 residues in the CDR3. Germline V gene sequence: CDR1 SQVTM, CDR2 ANQGSEA. The DNA for the CDR3 is TGCAGCGTTGAAGTGGTCCAGTTCCTCTACAATGAGCAGTTCTTC. It yields the protein CSVEVVQFLYNEQFF.

The chain couples TRBV7-2 to TRBJ2-3; 9 bases map to TRBD1. CDR1 and CDR2 (germline): SGHTA, FQGNSA. There are 14 residues in the CDR3. Unmatched junction bases numbered 6, after V lost 6 bases and J lost 5 bases. In DNA form, the CDR3 reads TGTGCCAGCAGGTTCGGGACAGGGCGAGATACGCAGTATTTT. Its protein product is CASRFGTGRDTQYF.

The rearrangement links TRBV9 to TRBJ2-7, with unresolved D. Germline assignment: CDR1 SGDLS and CDR2 YYNGEE. This CDR3 spans 12 amino acids. V dropped 4 bases and J dropped 7 bases, with 12 bases sitting between them. This CDR3 is CASSHLRREQYF. For the CDR3, the DNA is TGTGCCAGCAGCCACCTTAGGCGGGAGCAGTACTTC.